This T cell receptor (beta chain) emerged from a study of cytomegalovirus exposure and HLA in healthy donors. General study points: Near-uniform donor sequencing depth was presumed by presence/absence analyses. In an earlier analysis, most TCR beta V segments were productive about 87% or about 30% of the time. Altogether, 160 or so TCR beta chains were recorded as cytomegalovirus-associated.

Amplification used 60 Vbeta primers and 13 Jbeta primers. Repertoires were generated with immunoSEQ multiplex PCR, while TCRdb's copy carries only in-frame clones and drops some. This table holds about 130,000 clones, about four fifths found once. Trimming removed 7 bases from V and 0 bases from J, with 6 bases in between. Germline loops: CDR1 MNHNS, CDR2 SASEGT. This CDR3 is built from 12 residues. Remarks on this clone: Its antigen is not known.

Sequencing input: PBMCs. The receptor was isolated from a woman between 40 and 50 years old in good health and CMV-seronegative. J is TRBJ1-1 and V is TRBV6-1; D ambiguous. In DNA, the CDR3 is TGTGCCAGCATCCCTATGAACACTGAAGCTTTCTTT. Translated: CASIPMNTEAFF.